This passage covers 9 T cell receptor beta chains from one sample sequenced in a study of spatial heterogeneity in lung cancer. Time point given: sample taken at primary tumor resection. Study results and caveats: Counts that tracked tumor mutation counts were those of expanded intratumoral alpha and beta TCRs.

Their antigens are not known. MiXCR, applied by TCRdb to the 5' RACE reads, yields one record per CDR3 protein. The sample has about 15,000 distinct CDR3 sequences; around 6.2% are singletons. This sample comprised lung tumor tissue, obtained at surgery. The receptors derive from a male donor with early-stage non-small cell lung cancer.

This clonotype was seen many times. Since the library was made to target alpha chains, this beta chain is a stray read and its abundance is not meaningful. The chain links TRBV27 to TRBJ1-5; the D is unclear. With 5 bases removed from V and 7 bases from J, the gap between germline ends came to 15 bases. The CDR3 is made up of 14 amino acids. Germline CDR1 reads MNHEY; CDR2 reads SMNVEV (reference sequence). The CDR3 DNA reads as TGTGCCAGCAGTCGCCGCCCCCCCTTGCAGCCCCAGCATTTT. Amino acid sequence: CASSRRPPLQPQHF.

This clonotype was counted many times. This beta chain is off target for a library built for alpha chains, so its abundance means little. V is TRBV9 and J is TRBJ2-5, with 11 nucleotides matching TRBD2. After removal of 4 bases from V and 2 bases from J, the junction contained 7 bases not matched to a gene. CDR1 SGDLS and CDR2 YYNGEE come from the germline V gene. The CDR3 contains 16 residues. CDR3 residues: CASSKTTSGVQETQYF. The CDR3 nucleotides read TGTGCCAGCAGCAAGACGACTAGCGGGGTACAAGAGACCCAGTACTTC.

Notes on this clonotype: Little can be read into the size of this beta chain, an off-target read in a library designed for alpha chains. The CDR3 here is CSVGVNNEKLFF. The CDR3 DNA reads TGCAGCGTTGGGGTAAATAATGAAAAACTGTTTTTT. The genes are TRBV29-1 and TRBJ1-4; D uncertain. Trimming left V 4 bases short and J 4 bases short, with 7 bases between. This CDR3 spans 12 amino acids. CDR1 and CDR2 from the germline V gene are SQVTM and ANQGSEA.

This clonotype was counted ten times or more. Because the library targeted alpha chains, this beta chain is an off-target read whose size means little. This chain links TRBV3-1 with TRBJ1-2; 11 bases are shared with TRBD1. Germline trimming cut 1 base from V and 4 bases from J; bases unmatched to any gene: 5. The CDR3 sequence is 16 residues long. The V gene's germline CDR1 is LGHDT and CDR2 YNNKEL (reference sequence). The CDR3 nucleotides are TGTGCCAGCAGCCAAGCCGGACAGGGGGCAGTCTATGGCTACACCTTC. The encoded protein is CASSQAGQGAVYGYTF.

This clonotype came up many times. Since it is a stray read in a library aimed at alpha chains, this beta chain has a size that is not meaningful. The CDR3: CASSPTGAPDYGYTF. Here the CDR3 DNA reads TGTGCCAGCAGCCCTACAGGGGCTCCTGACTATGGCTACACCTTC. This chain links TRBV3-1 with TRBJ1-2, with TRBD1 matching 7 bases. Trimming removed 4 bases from V and 3 bases from J; junction bases left unmatched: 8. Germline V gene data show CDR1 as LGHDT and CDR2 as YNNKEL (reference sequence). The CDR3 consists of 15 residues.

This clonotype has at least ten counts. This beta chain came through as a stray read in a library set up for alpha chains, and its size says little. The chain uses TRBV18 and TRBJ1-1; D is uncertain. The V and J ends lost 1 base and 8 bases respectively, with 14 bases between them. The CDR3 has 14 residues. Looked up from germline, CDR1 is KGHSH and CDR2 is LQKENI. CDR3 DNA: TGTGCCAGCTCACCACAGATGGCAGAGCCCGAAGCTTTCTTT. Protein: CASSPQMAEPEAFF.

This clonotype was counted many times. Being off target in a library aimed at alpha chains, this beta chain has a size of little meaning. This rearrangement joins TRBV7-8 to TRBJ2-1, with D possibly TRBD2 on 5 matching bases. Trimming left V 0 bases short and J 0 bases short, with 6 bases between. The CDR3 loop spans 15 amino acids. Germline V gene sequence: CDR1 SGHVS, CDR2 FQNEAQ. The DNA for the CDR3 is TGTGCCAGCAGCTTAGCACTAGTCTCCTACAATGAGCAGTTCTTC. Amino acid sequence: CASSLALVSYNEQFF.

Many counts were recorded for this clonotype. The library was prepared for alpha chains; this beta chain is a stray read, so its frequency means little. The chain links TRBV18 to TRBJ2-5; D is perhaps TRBD2 (5 bases). Germline values: CDR1 KGHSH, CDR2 LQKENI. Trimming pared 6 bases from V and 1 base from J, leaving 9 bases between. The CDR3 runs to 13 residues. CDR3 sequence reads: CASSQRAQETQYF. The CDR3 coding sequence is TGTGCCAGCTCTCAGAGGGCCCAAGAGACCCAGTACTTC.

The table lists this clonotype with many counts. This beta chain slipped into a library made for alpha chains as a stray read, so its size is not meaningful. This sequence joins TRBV20-1 and TRBJ1-2, with a tentative D call TRBD1 (5 bases). The CDR3 runs 15 residues. The V gene's germline CDR1 is DFQATT and CDR2 SNEGSKA (reference sequence). The V gene lost 4 bases and the J gene lost 1 base, with 16 bases spanning the gap. CDR3 DNA: TGCAGTGCTACGGGCGGCGGGGGAAGTAACTATGGCTACACCTTC. Residues: CSATGGGGSNYGYTF.